The 15 T cell receptor beta chains presented below share a single source sample, sequenced in a study of T-cell memory formation after mild COVID-19 listed by TCRdb under 2021. The method behind the library was 5' RACE. For sequencing, an Illumina NovaSeq 6000 was employed. The raw public reads went through TCRdb reprocessing: fastp at Q25, MiXCR clone calling, in-frame beta chains kept. Identical CDR3 protein sequences are pooled into one entry, listed with their most common genes and DNA. Present in this sample are approximately 500,000 distinct CDR3 sequences, about 23% of which were seen just once. 12% of the sample comes from the top ten. Specimen: PBMCs or a T cell subset sorted from them (not recorded which). All receptors derive from an adult woman who had mild COVID-19 (a few samples of this study predate the infection). The sample titles of this study are shuffled in the database, so cell type and time point are left out; the donor was told from shared clones.

In this sample, this clonotype turned up a few times. The chain carries TRBV3-1 and TRBJ1-2; D remains ambiguous. Trimming removed 1 base from V and 7 bases from J, with 7 bases in between. From germline, CDR1 is LGHDT and CDR2 YNNKEL (reference sequence). There are 12 residues in the CDR3. The CDR3 loop is CASSQVGSGYTF. The CDR3 nucleotides read TGTGCCAGCAGCCAAGTGGGAAGTGGCTACACCTTC.

The chain combines TRBV7-9 with TRBJ1-1; D gene ambiguous. CDR1 and CDR2 from the germline V gene are SEHNR and FQNEAQ (reference sequence). The V end lost 1 base, the J end lost 3 bases, and 12 bases lay between the germline ends. The CDR3 sequence is 15 residues long. The CDR3 sequence: CASSLVWTTDTEAFF. The CDR3 nucleotides are TGTGCCAGCAGCTTAGTATGGACCACCGACACTGAAGCTTTCTTT.

Concerning this clonotype itself: This clone may be a read error of a much larger clone one base away. V usage is TRBV6-5 and J usage is TRBJ2-3, with 9 bases matching TRBD1. The CDR3 is 16 residues long. Germline assignment: CDR1 MNHEY and CDR2 SVGAGI. In nucleotides, the CDR3 is TGTGACAGCAGTCCAACCCCGGGACAGGGTATGGATACGCAGTATTTT. Residues: CDSSPTPGQGMDTQYF.

This clonotype was counted at least ten times. The CDR3 is CASSLLAFMSYEQYF. For the CDR3, the DNA is TGTGCCAGCAGCTTACTTGCCTTTATGTCCTACGAGCAGTACTTC. This sequence joins TRBV7-6 and TRBJ2-7, with D hard to call. CDR3 length: 15 amino acids. Deletions cut 2 bases from V and 1 base from J, with 12 bases between. Germline CDR1 is SGHVS and CDR2 is FNYEAQ.

The chain couples TRBV12-3 or TRBV12-4 to TRBJ1-2; 7 bases fit TRBD1. Trimming at V came to 5 bases and at J to 7 bases, leaving 13 bases not matched to a gene. The CDR3 is 15 residues long. In DNA form, the CDR3 reads TGTGCCAGCAGTACCCAGGGAGAGGGGGCAGGTGGCTACACCTTC. This codes for CASSTQGEGAGGYTF.

The chain combines TRBV7-6 with TRBJ2-5; TRBD1 is a possible D gene (5 bases). The germline V gene encodes CDR1 SGHVS and CDR2 FNYEAQ. The CDR3 is made up of 15 amino acids. Trimming shortened V by 2 bases and J by 3 bases, and 13 bases separated the two germline ends. The CDR3 DNA reads TGTGCCAGCAGCTTACCGCTTGGACAAGAAGAGACCCAGTACTTC. It codes for CASSLPLGQEETQYF.

The chain is built from TRBV7-8 and TRBJ2-5; tentative D call: TRBD1 (5 bases). The CDR3 loop spans 17 amino acids. V shed 4 bases and J shed 1 base, with 19 bases lying between them. Per the germline V gene, CDR1 is SGHVS and CDR2 is FQNEAQ. The CDR3 sequence: CASSSYRPGWGQETQYF. CDR3 DNA sequence: TGTGCCAGCAGCTCCTACAGGCCTGGCTGGGGCCAAGAGACCCAGTACTTC.

This chain links TRBV7-2 with TRBJ2-1, with TRBD2 matching 15 bases. This CDR3 contains 21 residues. V gave up 5 bases and J gave up 0 bases; unmatched junction bases: 14. Germline V gene data show CDR1 as SGHTA and CDR2 as FQGNSA. CDR3 sequence reads: CASSPQPRGLAGGSSYNEQFF. The CDR3 DNA reads as TGTGCCAGCAGCCCCCAACCGCGGGGACTAGCGGGGGGAAGCTCCTACAATGAGCAGTTCTTC.

The chain carries TRBV12-3 or TRBV12-4 and TRBJ1-2; no clear D. This CDR3 is 16 amino acids long. V dropped 6 bases and J dropped 4 bases, with 21 bases sitting between them. The CDR3 DNA is TGTGCCAGCAGCCGAACCTCGGCGGCAGCCCCCTATGGCTACACCTTC. Residues: CASSRTSAAAPYGYTF.

This clonotype was observed once. The DNA of the CDR3 is TGTGCCAGCAGTGGAAATCGGCGGGAGCAGTACTTC. This gives the protein CASSGNRREQYF. The V call is TRBV2, the J call TRBJ2-7; no clear D gene. The CDR3 loop spans 12 amino acids. Trimming left V 4 bases short and J 7 bases short, with 11 bases between. Germline V gene data show CDR1 as SNHLY and CDR2 as FYNNEI.

The chain joins TRBV5-4 to TRBJ2-1; 7 positions match TRBD1. CDR1 is SGHNT and CDR2 is YYREEE in the germline V gene (reference sequence). Germline trimming cut 2 bases from V and 4 bases from J; bases unmatched to any gene: 3. The CDR3 is made up of 14 amino acids. CDR3 loop: CASSFGRGYNEQFF. The CDR3 DNA reads TGTGCCAGCAGCTTCGGCAGGGGGTACAATGAGCAGTTCTTC.

This clonotype was counted many times. J is TRBJ2-1 and V is TRBV4-3; D is perhaps TRBD1 or TRBD2 (5 bases each). The V gene lost 4 bases and the J gene lost 7 bases, with 11 bases spanning the gap. Looked up from germline, CDR1 is LGHNA and CDR2 is YSLEER. The CDR3 runs to 13 residues. The DNA of the CDR3 is TGCGCCAGCAGCCTCCGGGGCCTGAATGAGCAGTTCTTC. Its translation is CASSLRGLNEQFF.

J is TRBJ2-2 and V is TRBV7-8; 11 bases are shared with TRBD2. This CDR3 is 18 amino acids long. Germline CDR1 and CDR2: SGHVS and FQNEAQ. The V gene end was trimmed by 5 bases and the J gene end by 0 bases; junction bases not matched to a gene: 8. DNA for the CDR3: TGTGCCAGCAGCCTACGGACTAGCGGGCTTTCGAACACCGGGGAGCTGTTTTTT. As protein: CASSLRTSGLSNTGELFF.

V usage is TRBV6-5 and J usage is TRBJ2-2; 11 nucleotides align to TRBD2. Per germline, CDR1 MNHEY and CDR2 SVGAGI. The CDR3 consists of 17 residues. Trimming removed 6 bases from V and 5 bases from J; junction bases left unmatched: 11. CDR3 nucleotides: TGTGCCAGCAGCTCAAACCGACTAGCGGGGAGAACCGGGGAGCTGTTTTTT. This encodes CASSSNRLAGRTGELFF.

The chain has TRBV3-1 and TRBJ1-2; 7 positions agree with TRBD1. This CDR3 comprises 15 residues. The J segment lost 5 bases and the V segment lost 0 bases, leaving 6 bases of the junction unmatched. Germline assignment: CDR1 LGHDT and CDR2 YNNKEL (reference sequence). The CDR3 DNA sequence: TGTGCCAGCAGCCAAGATGCCAGGGGGGATTATGGCTACACCTTC. The encoded protein is CASSQDARGDYGYTF.